The following is a T cell receptor beta chain sequence with its context. Its cognate antigen has yet to be identified. No base quality information exists; no much larger clone differs at one position. This specimen belongs to a study of tumor-infiltrating lymphocytes in oesophageal squamous cell carcinoma (dated by TCRdb to 2016 to 2017). The germline V gene (reference sequence) specifies SEHNR as CDR1 and FQNEAQ as CDR2. The CDR3 measures 13 amino acids from cysteine to phenylalanine. Of the read, only the CDR3 DNA is kept; its 39 bases are in frame from base 1. The junction shows trimming of 0 bases on V and 4 bases on J, plus 7 bases between the germline ends. The library relied on PCR. Sequencing took place on an Illumina HiSeq 2000. TCRdb passed the public sequencing reads through fastp at Q25 and MiXCR, retaining productive beta sequences. Rows with one shared CDR3 protein collapse into an entry with the most common genes and DNA. The sample table holds about 14,000 distinct CDR3 sequences, of which about half were seen once. The ten largest clonotypes hold around 10% of the sample.

Sequenced: blood. The chain is assembled from TRBV7-9 and TRBJ2-7; no D gene can be assigned with confidence. The sequence came from a female donor with esophageal squamous cell carcinoma. The nucleotide sequence is given as TGTGCCAGCAGCTTAGCTAGTAGGTACGAGCAGTACTTC. The translation is CASSLASRYEQYF.